This record looks at one TCR beta chain sequence and its context. Its binding antigen is unknown. Base qualities are not provided; no much larger clone lies one nucleotide away. The protocol used for the library was 5' RACE. Instrument used: Illumina HiSeq 2500. The second PCR ran for about 7 to 11 cycles and used a J-beta primer mix along with a sample-barcoded 5' primer. Each TCR beta cDNA molecule received a unique molecular identifier from a template-switch 5' adaptor carrying 12 random nucleotides. Each sample yielded at least 2.5 million CDR3-containing paired-end reads. The Mint cDNA synthesis kit, primed by a TRBC-specific oligonucleotide, was used to synthesize first-strand cDNA from all RNA. All cDNA was treated with uracil-DNA glycosylase and then went through a first 18-cycle PCR with the universal primers M1SS and BC2_uni_R. Processing in the source paper ran as follows. Normalization of each sample was performed by random selection of 1 million high-quality reads, each carrying a distinct molecular identifier. Reads sharing molecular identifiers were discarded rather than binned into consensus sequences. MiTCR, with a Q25 quality threshold and the strictest error-elimination algorithm, was used for CDR3 identification, clonotype clustering and error correction. Lower-bound total TCR beta diversity was estimated with a nonparametric unseen species model using Euler transformation. Through fastp at Q25 and MiXCR, TCRdb rebuilt clones from the public reads, retaining in-frame beta chains. Each entry merges the rows of one CDR3 protein and shows their most common DNA and genes. The V and J calls reflect TCRdb's pipeline rather than the authors' work. For this sample the table gives 1.2 million to 1.5 million distinct CDR3 sequences, of which approximately 63% were detected only once. The top ten hold over 6.5% of the sample.

The record originates from a study of blood T cells in healthy people across ages (dated by TCRdb to the mid-2010s). In terms of the full investigation: In model experiments, template switching captured about one uniquely barcoded TCR beta cDNA molecule for every two T cells. To track age-related changes in TCR beta repertoire diversity, the study relied on deep sequencing normalized with unique cDNA molecular identifiers. The donors were divided into four age groups: young (average approximately 17 years), middle-aged (about 41), aged (approximately 59) and long-lived (more than 75). To avoid experimental bias, donors of different ages were spread randomly across the sequencing lanes. For two donors (one aged 18 to 30 and one aged 80 or older), the study analyzed two additional independent replicas of 1 million unique cDNA reads from the same blood draw.

Overall study outcomes, separate from this receptor: Bulk unsorted PBMC profiling prevented conclusive comparison of naive and antigen-experienced compartments. Total diversity estimates from one million sequenced T cells were considered lower bounds and underestimates. Observed TCR beta diversity correlated strongly with the percentage of naive T cells measured by flow cytometry. Observed TCR beta diversity per million T cells fell roughly linearly with age, and a significant reduction was already apparent by age roughly 40. Donor CMV infection status was unknown, potentially confounding age-related changes in expanded clonotypes. Compared with the aged group, more naive CD4+ T cells, fewer expanded clones and increased TCR diversity were shown by the long-lived group, suggesting age selection.

CDR1 and CDR2 were assigned from the germline V gene (reference sequence) as SGHAT and FQDESV. Trimming at the junction amounts to 1 base on V and 2 bases on J, and the germline ends lie 13 bases apart. Reading from cysteine to phenylalanine, the CDR3 counts 16 amino acids. CDR3 DNA only is kept here, 48 bases in frame from base 1. Systemically healthy Caucasian individuals from Russia, around 38 in total and aged roughly 6 to 95 years, were included as donors. Around 9.9 milliliters of peripheral blood were collected from each donor into EDTA-treated Vacutainer tubes. PBMCs were isolated by Ficoll-Paque density-gradient centrifugation, with at least 6 million obtained per sample. Total RNA was extracted from PBMCs with Trizol reagent, with at least 5 micrograms obtained per sample. The percentages of naive CD45RAhigh/CD27high T cells were determined by flow cytometry on a PBMC aliquot from every donor.

Sequencing was performed on blood. This TCR derives from a man younger than 30 in good health. The chain employs TRBV11-1 and TRBJ2-3; no D gene can be assigned with confidence. The CDR3 reads CASSLEGPPITDTQYF. The nucleotide sequence reads TGTGCCAGCAGCTTAGAAGGACCCCCCATCACAGATACGCAGTATTTT. With the portions outside the CDR3 filled from the reference TRBV11-1 and TRBJ2-3 genes, the complete variable region becomes EAEVAQSPRYKITEKSQAVAFWCDPISGHATLYWYRQILGQGPELLVQFQDESVVDDSQLPKDRFSAERLKGVDSTLKIQPAELGDSAMYLCASSLEGPPITDTQYFGPGTRLTVL.